The 20 T cell receptor beta chains listed next were all sequenced from one sample in a study of T cells after yellow fever vaccination. TCRdb re-analysed the 5' RACE reads in MiXCR, keeping a single row per CDR3 protein. The data contain hundreds of thousands of distinct CDR3 sequences, over 9% of them singletons. This material consisted of PBMCs, taken on the day of the yellow fever booster vaccination. Receptors originate from a man under 40 who received the YFV17D yellow fever vaccine.

This clonotype was picked up many times. The chain recombines TRBV4-3 with TRBJ2-1, with TRBD2 matching 7 bases. CDR1 LGHNA and CDR2 YSLEER come from the germline V gene. The CDR3 has 19 residues. J gave up 6 bases and V 1 base, and 18 bases lay outside the gene matches. As DNA, the CDR3 is TGCGCCAGCAGCCAAGCCGCTAGCGGTATTCTAGGCGAACGCAATGAGCAGTTCTTC. It codes for CASSQAASGILGERNEQFF.

This clonotype was recorded a few times. This rearrangement joins TRBV25-1 to TRBJ2-3, with 11 positions matching TRBD2. J lost 6 bases, V lost 3 bases, and 11 bases had no gene match. Germline V lookup: CDR1 MGHDK, CDR2 SYGVNS. CDR3 length equals 17 residues. DNA of the CDR3: TGTGCCAGCAGTGAGGCCCCCTCTAGCGGGAGGATTGATACGCAGTATTTT. It yields the protein CASSEAPSSGRIDTQYF.

The table lists this clonotype with many counts. This rearrangement joins TRBV19 to TRBJ1-1, with D unresolved. Germline CDR1 is LNHDA and CDR2 is SQIVND (reference sequence). The V and J ends lost 6 bases and 0 bases respectively, with 17 bases between them. The CDR3 sequence is 16 residues long. CDR3 protein: CASSKGLSYMNTEAFF. DNA for the CDR3: TGTGCCAGTAGCAAGGGATTGTCCTACATGAACACTGAAGCTTTCTTT.

V and J are TRBV14 and TRBJ2-7, with 7 bases identical to TRBD1. Germline trimming cut 3 bases from V and 4 bases from J; bases unmatched to any gene: 9. Germline V gene lookup returns CDR1 SGHDN and CDR2 FVKESK. This CDR3 is 15 amino acids long. For the CDR3, the DNA is TGTGCCAGCAGCCACCGGGACAGCATTTATTACGAGCAGTACTTC. The encoded protein is CASSHRDSIYYEQYF.

This clonotype was counted only a few times. The J gene is TRBJ2-7, the V gene TRBV5-1; D remains ambiguous. CDR1 is SGHRS, CDR2 YFSETQ, per germline. Trimming left V 5 bases short and J 0 bases short, with 15 bases between. The CDR3 is 15 residues long. CDR3 sequence (DNA): TGCGCCAGCAGAAAGAGTTTAGTTTTCTCCTACGAGCAGTACTTC. It translates to CASRKSLVFSYEQYF. Combining the CDR3 with reference TRBV5-1 and TRBJ2-7 gives the whole variable domain KAGVTQTPRYLIKTRGQQVTLSCSPISGHRSVSWYQQTPGQGLQFLFEYFSETQRNKGNFPGRFSGRQFSNSRSEMNVSTLELGDSALYLCASRKSLVFSYEQYFGPGTRLTVT.

This chain connects TRBV20-1 to TRBJ2-7; weak D call: TRBD2 (5 bases). This CDR3 spans 9 amino acids. V shed 6 bases and J shed 7 bases, with 7 bases lying between them. Germline CDR1 DFQATT, CDR2 SNEGSKA (reference sequence). CDR3 nucleotide sequence: TGCAGTGCCCAGCGGGAGCAGTACTTC. This translates into CSAQREQYF.

The V call is TRBV9, the J call TRBJ2-1, with TRBD2 as a possible D gene (6 bases). CDR3 length: 16 amino acids. Germline loops: CDR1 SGDLS, CDR2 YYNGEE. Trimming cost V 0 bases and J 9 bases, with 19 bases left between them. CDR3 sequence: CASSVGDVRETSEQFF. CDR3 DNA: TGTGCCAGCAGCGTAGGGGACGTACGGGAGACTTCTGAGCAGTTCTTC.

Only one count was recorded for this clonotype. V and J are TRBV6-5 and TRBJ2-7; 8 positions agree with TRBD2. J gave up 0 bases and V 11 bases, and 3 bases lay outside the gene matches. Per the germline V gene, CDR1 is MNHEY and CDR2 is SVGAGI. The CDR3 spans 12 residues. The CDR3 bases are TGTGCCGTCGGGGGGGGCTCCTACGAGCAGTACTTC. Protein product: CAVGGGSYEQYF.

To note about this clonotype: Its ends do not fully match the called genes, so a read error is possible. The chain joins TRBV6-5 to TRBJ2-2; D is uncertain. From germline, CDR1 is MNHEY and CDR2 SVGAGI. CDR3 length equals 13 residues. Here the CDR3 reads CAISYSNTGELFF. The CDR3 DNA follows: TGTGCCATCAGTTACTCGAATACCGGGGAGCTGTTTTTT.

There are a few counts of this clonotype. Here the CDR3 DNA reads TGTGCCAGCAGTTTAACCTCGGACAGGGATTCCTATGGCTACACCTTC. Amino acids: CASSLTSDRDSYGYTF. V is TRBV27 and J is TRBJ1-2; 8 bases align to TRBD1. This CDR3 has 16 amino acids. Germline loops: CDR1 MNHEY, CDR2 SMNVEV (reference sequence). Trimming cost V 2 bases and J 4 bases; bases outside gene matches: 9.

In its sample, this clonotype was seen a few times. The genes are TRBV27 and TRBJ2-5; 8 bases fit TRBD1. The J segment lost 6 bases and the V segment lost 2 bases, leaving 14 bases of the junction unmatched. CDR3 length equals 17 residues. Germline V gives CDR1 MNHEY, CDR2 SMNVEV (reference sequence). The CDR3 protein is CASSLAVQGVRGKTQYF. The CDR3 region has the DNA TGTGCCAGCAGTTTAGCAGTACAGGGGGTTCGGGGGAAGACCCAGTACTTC.

The chain employs TRBV9 and TRBJ2-3; 12 bases fit TRBD2. The CDR3 extends over 16 amino acids. CDR1 is SGDLS and CDR2 is YYNGEE in the germline V gene. Trimming took 3 bases from V and 5 from J; bases not matched to a gene: 7. CDR3 bases: TGTGCCAGCAGCGCTAGCGGGAGGGCCGGGAAAGATACGCAGTATTTT. It encodes CASSASGRAGKDTQYF.

This clonotype was seen repeatedly, ten times or more. The chain recombines TRBV12-3 or TRBV12-4 with TRBJ2-1; 12 positions agree with TRBD2. V shed 7 bases, J shed 5 bases, and the junction held 6 bases outside the gene matches. The CDR3 consists of 15 residues. As DNA, the CDR3 is TGTGCCAGCATCCCGACTAGCGGGAGCCACAATGAGCAGTTCTTC. Translated: CASIPTSGSHNEQFF.

This chain uses TRBV3-1 with TRBJ2-2, with D perhaps matching TRBD1 (5 bases). Germline V gives CDR1 LGHDT, CDR2 YNNKEL (reference sequence). The CDR3 has 15 residues. The V gene lost 2 bases and the J gene lost 2 bases, with 9 bases spanning the gap. CDR3 nucleotide sequence: TGTGCCAGCAGCCAACGCAGGGTTAACACCGGGGAGCTGTTTTTT. Translating gives CASSQRRVNTGELFF.

The chain is built from TRBV10-3 and TRBJ2-2; no reliable D call. The CDR3 is made up of 17 amino acids. Trimming pared 0 bases from V and 6 bases from J, leaving 17 bases between. Germline V gene sequence: CDR1 ENHRY, CDR2 SYGVKD. CDR3 residues: CAISESTLATVAGELFF. DNA for the CDR3: TGTGCCATCAGTGAGTCGACTCTGGCCACAGTCGCCGGGGAGCTGTTTTTT.

This clonotype was seen a handful of times. The chain has TRBV7-2 and TRBJ2-5; D call uncertain. The CDR3 loop spans 16 amino acids. Trimming took 1 base from V and 4 from J, leaving 16 bases between them. CDR1 is SGHTA and CDR2 is FQGNSA in the germline V gene. DNA for the CDR3: TGTGCCAGCAGCTTAGTTGCCCTGGGCCCGGGAGAGACCCAGTACTTC. Protein sequence: CASSLVALGPGETQYF.

There are a few counts of this clonotype. V usage is TRBV7-2 and J usage is TRBJ2-5; D gene unclear. Per the germline V gene, CDR1 is SGHTA and CDR2 is FQGNSA. This CDR3 has 11 amino acids. V was pared by 5 bases and J by 9 bases, with 10 bases between. Here the CDR3 reads CASSDFGPQYF. The DNA of the CDR3 is TGTGCCAGCAGCGACTTCGGGCCCCAGTACTTC.

This clonotype was seen only a few times. The chain is built from TRBV30 and TRBJ2-1, with 13 bases that match TRBD2. Germline CDR1 reads GTSNPN; CDR2 reads SVGIG (reference sequence). Trimming at V came to 4 bases and at J to 7 bases, leaving 10 bases not matched to a gene. The CDR3 length is 16 residues. The CDR3 DNA reads as TGTGCCTGGATTGACCCGGGACTAGCGGGGTGGAATGAGCAGTTCTTC. This encodes CAWIDPGLAGWNEQFF.

V usage is TRBV27 and J usage is TRBJ2-7; 7 nucleotides line up with TRBD2. The germline CDR1 and CDR2 sequences are MNHEY and SMNVEV (reference sequence). The V segment lost 0 bases and the J segment 3 bases; nucleotides outside the gene matches: 11. The CDR3 loop spans 17 amino acids. The CDR3: CASSLSRPSGGDYEQYF. The CDR3 coding sequence is TGTGCCAGCAGTTTATCTAGGCCCTCGGGAGGCGACTACGAGCAGTACTTC.

This clonotype appeared a few times. CDR3 coding DNA: TGTGCCAGCAGCGAGGGACGGTCCTACGAGCAGTACTTC. Amino acids: CASSEGRSYEQYF. The chain combines TRBV5-5 with TRBJ2-7, with D perhaps matching TRBD1 or TRBD2 (5 bases each). V lost 4 bases, J lost 1 base, and 9 bases lay in between. The germline V gene has CDR1 SGHKS and CDR2 YYEKEE (reference sequence). The CDR3 contains 13 residues.